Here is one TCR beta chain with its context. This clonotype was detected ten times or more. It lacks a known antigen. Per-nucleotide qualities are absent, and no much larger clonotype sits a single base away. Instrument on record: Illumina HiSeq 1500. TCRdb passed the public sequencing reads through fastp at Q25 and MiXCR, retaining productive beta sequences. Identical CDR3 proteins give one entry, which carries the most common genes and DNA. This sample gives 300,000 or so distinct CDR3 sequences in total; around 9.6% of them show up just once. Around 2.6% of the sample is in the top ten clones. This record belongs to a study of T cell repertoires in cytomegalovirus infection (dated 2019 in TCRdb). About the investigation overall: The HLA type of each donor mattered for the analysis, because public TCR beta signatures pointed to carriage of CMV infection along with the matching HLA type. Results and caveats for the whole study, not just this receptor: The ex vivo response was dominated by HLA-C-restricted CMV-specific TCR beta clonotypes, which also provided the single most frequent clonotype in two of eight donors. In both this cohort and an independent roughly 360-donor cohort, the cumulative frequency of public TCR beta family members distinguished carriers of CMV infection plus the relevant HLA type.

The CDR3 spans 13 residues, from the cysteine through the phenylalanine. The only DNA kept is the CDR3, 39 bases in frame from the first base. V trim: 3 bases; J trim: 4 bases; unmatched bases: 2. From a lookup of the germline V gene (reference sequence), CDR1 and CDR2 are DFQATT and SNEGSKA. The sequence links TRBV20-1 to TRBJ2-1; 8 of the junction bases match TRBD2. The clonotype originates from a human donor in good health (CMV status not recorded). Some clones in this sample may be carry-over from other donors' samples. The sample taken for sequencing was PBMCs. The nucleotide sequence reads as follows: TGCAGTGCTAGCGGGGGGGGGTACAATGAGCAGTTCTTC. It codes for CSASGGGYNEQFF.